The present T cell receptor (beta chain) was sequenced within a study of blood T cell repertoires in COVID-19 (dated by TCRdb to 2020 to 2022). Notes on the research overall: The collaborator samples originated in the United States, Italy and Spain and spanned the acute and convalescent phases of COVID-19. Sample metadata almost always included a de-identified subject ID, COVID-19 status, age in years and sex. The samples were drawn from two sources: the first 160 participants of the ongoing ImmuneRACE study, and 1,000 to 1,500 subjects contributed by 6 global collaborators. The repertoires were released in a freely available public database intended as a resource for research on the immune response to SARS-CoV-2. The material from the prospective study consisted of cDNA or gDNA derived from T cells, B-cell-depleted T cells, or PBMCs. The dataset comprised deeply sampled blood TCRbeta repertoires from subjects exposed to, actively infected with, or recovered from COVID-19. Where available, HLA class I and class II types were taken from metadata supplied by the sample provider and were not determined by assay-based typing. On the study overall, not on this receptor specifically: How much clinical and demographic metadata was included differed by source and by participant, and the metadata was provided uncurated.

The CDR3 runs 15 residues from the cysteine to the phenylalanine. Of the read, only the CDR3 DNA is kept; its 45 bases are in frame from base 1. In the germline V gene, CDR1 corresponds to SGHRS and CDR2 to YFSETQ. V lost 1 base and J lost 8 bases, and the count of bases not matched to a germline gene is 6. This clone was recorded once. There is no known antigen for this receptor. Within one base of it there is no much larger clone, and no base qualities were kept. TCRbeta CDR3 regions were amplified from genomic DNA by means of the immunoSEQ Assay, a bias-controlled multiplex PCR. Under the source paper's analysis protocol: Within the assay, amplification of reference gene primers was used to estimate how many nucleated cells each sample contained. To quantify the absolute abundance of each unique TCRbeta CDR3 rearrangement, sequence reads were collapsed and filtered. For each sample, productive Simpson clonality was calculated as the square root of Simpson's diversity index across productive rearrangements. In TCRdb, the immuneACCESS table is reduced to in-frame sequences with V and J assigned. These tables do not hold every clone; where another copy was compared, an unresolved V gene accounts for under half, and the others remain unexplained. V and J calls and clone size follow that table, whereas D and trimming were derived from the DNA. Counted in this sample were 100,000 or so clones; roughly 86% of them appeared once. About 6.3% of the sample comes from the top ten.

The collaborating institutions used their own protocols to collect whole blood in K2EDTA tubes. For TCRbeta analysis, collaborator samples were shipped as frozen whole blood, as isolated PBMCs, or as DNA extracted from either sample type. Recombination linked TRBV5-1 to TRBJ2-1, with 10 junctional bases fitting TRBD2. This clonotype was obtained from a woman aged 55-69 years with acute or convalescent COVID-19. The sample consisted of peripheral blood. CDR3 sequence: CASSLSGRAGDEQFF. At the DNA level, the sequence is TGCGCCAGCAGCTTGAGCGGGAGGGCCGGCGATGAGCAGTTCTTC.